A single sample is the source of the 20 T cell receptor beta chains below, sequenced in a study of tumour-infiltrating T cells in Burkitt lymphoma. Clones were read by immunoSEQ multiplex PCR, and TCRdb kept only the in-frame ones, dropping some. This sample has 1,400 or so clones, with approximately 93% found just once. Sequenced input: tumor tissue. The source of these receptors is a human donor with diffuse large B-cell lymphoma.

This sequence joins TRBV30 and TRBJ1-2, with D perhaps TRBD1 (5 bases). The CDR3 sequence is 11 residues long. Germline V CDR1 and CDR2: GTSNPN, SVGIG (reference sequence). The CDR3 DNA reads as TGTGCTCTTCACGGGGGCTATGGCTACACCTTC. Translation: CALHGGYGYTF.

This clone appeared a single time. This chain uses TRBV5-1 with TRBJ2-7; tentatively, D is TRBD2 (5 bases). V was trimmed by 0 bases and J by 3 bases, leaving 7 bases between them. This CDR3 has 13 amino acids. Per the germline V gene, CDR1 is SGHRS and CDR2 is YFSETQ. The CDR3 DNA sequence: TGCGCCAGCAGCTTGGGGAGGCTCTACGAGCAGTACTTC. Its translation: CASSLGRLYEQYF.

The chain is built from TRBV5-8 and TRBJ1-1; D unresolved. The CDR3 extends over 13 amino acids. CDR1 is SGHTS, CDR2 YDEGEE, per germline. Trimming stripped 7 bases from V and 2 bases from J, with 12 bases between. DNA of the CDR3: TGTGCCAGCGGGCCAGGAGGTAACACTGAAGCTTTCTTT. This sequence encodes CASGPGGNTEAFF.

The chain joins TRBV27 to TRBJ2-2; the D gene is possibly TRBD1 (6 bases). The CDR3 sequence is 14 residues long. Per the germline V gene, CDR1 is MNHEY and CDR2 is SMNVEV (reference sequence). The V end was cut by 2 bases, the J end by 6 bases, with 10 bases between. The CDR3 reads CASSLQGLPGELFF. In DNA, the CDR3 is TGTGCCAGCAGTTTACAGGGGCTCCCCGGGGAGCTGTTTTTT.

J is TRBJ2-1 and V is TRBV18, with TRBD1 as a possible D gene (5 bases). Trimming took 6 bases from V and 1 from J, leaving 16 bases between them. Germline CDR1 is KGHSH and CDR2 is LQKENI. This CDR3 contains 16 residues. The CDR3 DNA follows: TGTGCCAGCTCGGTTTCGACAGCGTATTCCTACAATGAGCAGTTCTTC. The encoded protein is CASSVSTAYSYNEQFF.

This clone occurred once. The chain is built from TRBV27 and TRBJ1-2; TRBD1 is a possible D gene (5 bases). V was clipped by 3 bases and J by 4 bases, with 12 bases between them. Germline V lookup: CDR1 MNHEY, CDR2 SMNVEV (reference sequence). The length of the CDR3 is 14 residues. The CDR3 bases are TGTGCCAGCAGTTTCCGGGGGGAGGGCTATGGCTACACCTTC. Its protein product is CASSFRGEGYGYTF.

V gene TRBV7-9 combines with J gene TRBJ1-2; D is unresolved. V dropped 5 bases and J dropped 0 bases, with 10 bases sitting between them. CDR1 is SEHNR and CDR2 is FQNEAQ in the germline V gene (reference sequence). CDR3 length equals 14 residues. Here the CDR3 reads CASSPDPSNYGYTF. The CDR3 DNA is TGTGCCAGCAGCCCGGACCCATCTAACTATGGCTACACCTTC.

The chain couples TRBV5-6 to TRBJ2-2; 10 nucleotides line up with TRBD2. This CDR3 has 19 amino acids. Germline CDR1 reads SGHDT; CDR2 reads YYEEEE. V lost 3 bases to trimming and J lost 9 bases; unmatched junction nucleotides: 20. The CDR3 protein is CASSWRPTSGMGPLRELFF. Written as DNA, the CDR3 is TGTGCCAGCAGCTGGCGCCCAACTAGCGGGATGGGGCCTTTGAGGGAGCTGTTTTTT.

This chain links TRBV4-2 with TRBJ2-2; a possible D gene is TRBD1 (6 bases). The CDR3 runs 16 residues. With 4 bases removed from V and 0 bases from J, the gap between germline ends came to 12 bases. Germline assignment: CDR1 LGHNA and CDR2 YNFKEQ. CDR3 DNA: TGTGCCAGCAGCCGGACTGGACAGTCGAACACCGGGGAGCTGTTTTTT. Protein product: CASSRTGQSNTGELFF.

The V call is TRBV27, the J call TRBJ1-1, with D hard to call. This CDR3 comprises 17 residues. CDR1 and CDR2 (germline): MNHEY, SMNVEV (reference sequence). V was shortened by 3 bases and J by 0 bases, with 17 bases between the two germline ends. The CDR3 bases are TGTGCCAGCAGTTTTAAAGGACGGAGCCTTTTGAACACTGAAGCTTTCTTT. It translates to CASSFKGRSLLNTEAFF.

This clone was seen a handful of times. The CDR3 nucleotides read TGTGCCAGCGGCCTAGGGACGGACTATGGCTACACCTTC. Translated: CASGLGTDYGYTF. This chain uses TRBV27 with TRBJ1-2, with TRBD1 as a possible D gene (5 bases). V was clipped by 8 bases and J by 3 bases, with 13 bases between them. CDR1 is MNHEY, CDR2 SMNVEV, per germline (reference sequence). This CDR3 has 13 residues.

This clone was detected only once. V is TRBV7-2 and J is TRBJ1-1, with unresolved D. This CDR3 is 15 amino acids long. Trimming shortened V by 1 base and J by 0 bases, and 9 bases separated the two germline ends. Germline assignment: CDR1 SGHTA and CDR2 FQGNSA. Here the CDR3 reads CASSLGEALNTEAFF. The DNA for the CDR3 is TGTGCCAGCAGCTTAGGGGAGGCTTTGAACACTGAAGCTTTCTTT.

The chain is built from TRBV7-9 and TRBJ2-2; unclear D gene. Germline loops: CDR1 SEHNR, CDR2 FQNEAQ (reference sequence). The germline V and J ends were trimmed by 5 bases and 6 bases, with 7 bases remaining between them. This CDR3 spans 12 amino acids. The CDR3 nucleotides are TGTGCCAGCAGCCAAAAGGCCGGGGAGCTGTTTTTT. Its protein is CASSQKAGELFF.

The chain has TRBV7-2 and TRBJ1-6; D ambiguous. CDR3 length: 15 amino acids. The V end was cut by 6 bases, the J end by 7 bases, with 16 bases between. Germline assignment: CDR1 SGHTA and CDR2 FQGNSA. The CDR3 sequence: CASSPNRETNSPLHF. CDR3 DNA sequence: TGTGCCAGCAGTCCAAACCGGGAGACAAATTCACCCCTCCACTTT.

The V call is TRBV27, the J call TRBJ2-3; D is perhaps TRBD2 (5 bases). The V gene lost 7 bases and the J gene lost 4 bases, with 15 bases spanning the gap. Per germline, CDR1 MNHEY and CDR2 SMNVEV (reference sequence). The CDR3 has 14 residues. CDR3 coding DNA: TGTGCCAGCAAAAGGACGAGGCGGGCAGATACGCAGTATTTT. It codes for CASKRTRRADTQYF.

This sequence joins TRBV5-4 and TRBJ2-3; TRBD1 agrees at 8 bases. The CDR3 consists of 15 residues. The ends lost 5 bases at V and 4 bases at J; junction bases unmatched: 9. CDR1 is SGHNT and CDR2 is YYREEE in the germline V gene (reference sequence). CDR3 sequence: CASSSGQGRADTQYF. DNA for the CDR3: TGTGCCAGCAGTTCTGGACAGGGCCGGGCAGATACGCAGTATTTT.

The CDR3 DNA reads TGTGCCATCAGTTCCCCACGGAGTGATGAAGCTTTCTTT. It encodes CAISSPRSDEAFF. This chain connects TRBV10-3 to TRBJ1-1, with D unclear. Germline CDR1 is ENHRY and CDR2 is SYGVKD. CDR3 length equals 13 residues. Trimming took 5 bases from V and 7 from J, leaving 14 bases between them.

This rearrangement joins TRBV29-1 to TRBJ2-2; D unresolved. Trimming cost V 6 bases and J 3 bases, with 14 bases left between them. Germline lookup yields CDR1 SQVTM and CDR2 ANQGSEA. The CDR3 extends over 14 amino acids. Here the CDR3 reads CSVLLYADTGELFF. The CDR3 DNA follows: TGCAGCGTCCTACTATATGCCGACACCGGGGAGCTGTTTTTT.

V usage is TRBV6-1 and J usage is TRBJ2-7; no clear D gene. Deletions cut 1 base from V and 0 bases from J, with 7 bases between. Germline V gene sequence: CDR1 MNHNS, CDR2 SASEGT. CDR3 length equals 14 residues. Here the CDR3 reads CASSEVWDSYEQYF. The DNA of the CDR3 is TGTGCCAGCAGTGAAGTCTGGGACTCCTACGAGCAGTACTTC.

The chain links TRBV28 to TRBJ2-5; D might be TRBD2 (5 bases). Germline V gene lookup returns CDR1 MDHEN and CDR2 SYDVKM. The CDR3 length is 12 residues. V was trimmed by 4 bases and J by 5 bases, leaving 8 bases between them. CDR3 region: CASSSSGETQYF. Here the CDR3 DNA reads TGTGCCAGCAGTTCCTCGGGGGAGACCCAGTACTTC.